This is a list of T cell receptor beta chains from one sample in a study of cytomegalovirus exposure and HLA in healthy donors. Sequenced by immunoSEQ multiplex PCR; TCRdb stores in-frame clones only, minus some. The profile covers 150,000 to 160,000 clones, with just over 85% appearing a single time and roughly 1.9% taken by the ten largest. Sequencing was performed on PBMCs. The receptors derive from a human donor in good health. Each CDR3 is given with its conserved first and last residue. A D gene is named only where the DNA matches it firmly. Expanded clones are given a class, and other clones once, few, many or no size at all.

v_call,d_call,j_call,cdr3_length,clone_size,cdr3_aa,cdr3_nt
TRBV18,-,TRBJ2-7,15,-,CASSRRVSRVDEQYF,TGTGCCAGCTCGCGCAGGGTATCTCGGGTCGACGAGCAGTACTTC
TRBV4-1,TRBD1,TRBJ1-5,15,few,CASSPGQGSNQPQHF,TGCGCCAGCAGCCCGGGACAGGGAAGCAATCAGCCCCAGCATTTT
TRBV7-3,-,TRBJ2-2,15,-,CASSPQGGNTGELFF,TGTGCCAGCAGCCCCCAGGGGGGAAACACCGGGGAGCTGTTTTTT
TRBV2,TRBD1,TRBJ1-5,13,-,CASTGQGHQPQHF,TGTGCCAGCACAGGACAGGGTCATCAGCCCCAGCATTTT
TRBV2,TRBD1,TRBJ2-2,15,-,CASSRGTGATGELFF,TGTGCCAGCTCGCGCGGGACAGGGGCCACCGGGGAGCTGTTTTTT
TRBV27,TRBD1,TRBJ2-3,17,-,CASSLYPRDSPTDTQYF,TGTGCCAGCAGTTTATACCCTAGGGACAGTCCTACAGATACGCAGTATTTT
TRBV18,-,TRBJ2-6,16,-,CASSPVRDSGANVLTF,TGTGCCAGCTCACCAGTTCGGGATTCCGGGGCCAACGTCCTGACTTTC
TRBV5-1,TRBD1,TRBJ1-2,15,few,CASSLTTGTGHGYTF,TGCGCCAGCAGCTTGACGACCGGGACAGGGCATGGCTACACCTTC
TRBV7-9,-,TRBJ1-1,15,-,CASSPRPGVFGEAFF,TGTGCCAGCAGCCCACGACCGGGGGTGTTTGGTGAAGCTTTCTTT
TRBV19,TRBD1,TRBJ1-3,19,-,CASSAPGGGRLTSGNTIYF,TGTGCCAGTAGTGCGCCAGGGGGCGGACGGCTGACATCTGGAAACACCATATATTTT
TRBV5-4,-,TRBJ2-5,17,-,CASSLAAAKRGQETQYF,TGTGCCAGCAGCTTGGCCGCAGCCAAGCGCGGCCAGGAGACCCAGTACTTC
TRBV2,TRBD1,TRBJ1-3,17,-,CASSRFRDRLPGNTIYF,TGTGCCAGCAGTAGATTCCGGGACAGGCTCCCTGGAAACACCATATATTTT
TRBV6-1,-,TRBJ1-3,12,-,CAIQHAGNTIYF,TGTGCCATCCAACACGCTGGAAACACCATATATTTT
TRBV27,TRBD2,TRBJ2-1,17,once,CASRRPPTSGKRNEQFF,TGTGCCAGCAGACGACCTCCGACTAGCGGGAAGCGCAATGAGCAGTTCTTC
TRBV13,-,TRBJ2-3,16,-,CASSLGGSGDTDTQYF,TGTGCCAGCAGCTTAGGTGGCTCGGGAGACACAGATACGCAGTATTTT
TRBV18,TRBD1,TRBJ2-3,15,-,CASSPLTGGTDTQYF,TGTGCCAGCTCACCCCTGACAGGGGGAACAGATACGCAGTATTTT
TRBV7-2,-,TRBJ1-2,15,few,CASSPGTPGPYGYTF,TGTGCCAGCAGTCCCGGGACTCCAGGACCATATGGCTACACCTTC